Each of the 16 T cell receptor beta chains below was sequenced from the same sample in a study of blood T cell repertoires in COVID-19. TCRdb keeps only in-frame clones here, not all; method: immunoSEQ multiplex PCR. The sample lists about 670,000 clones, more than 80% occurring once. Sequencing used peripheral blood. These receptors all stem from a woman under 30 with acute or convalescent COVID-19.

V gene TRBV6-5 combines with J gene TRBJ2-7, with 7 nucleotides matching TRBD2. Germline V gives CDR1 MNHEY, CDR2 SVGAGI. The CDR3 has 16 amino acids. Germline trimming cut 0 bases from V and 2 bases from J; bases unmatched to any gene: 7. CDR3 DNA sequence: TGTGCCAGCAGTTACTCGGGGGGGTTTCGTCCCTACGAGCAGTACTTC. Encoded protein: CASSYSGGFRPYEQYF.

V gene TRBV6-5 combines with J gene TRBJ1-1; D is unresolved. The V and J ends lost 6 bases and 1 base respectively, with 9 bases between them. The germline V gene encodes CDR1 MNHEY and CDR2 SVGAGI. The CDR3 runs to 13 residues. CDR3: CASSRERNTEAFF. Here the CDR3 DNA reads TGTGCCAGCAGCCGCGAACGGAACACTGAAGCTTTCTTT.

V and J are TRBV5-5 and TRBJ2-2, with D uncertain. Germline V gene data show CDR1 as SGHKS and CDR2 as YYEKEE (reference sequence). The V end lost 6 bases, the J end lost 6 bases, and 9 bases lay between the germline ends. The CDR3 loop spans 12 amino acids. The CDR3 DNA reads TGTGCCAGCACTCCTCCGGCCGGGGAGCTGTTTTTT. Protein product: CASTPPAGELFF.

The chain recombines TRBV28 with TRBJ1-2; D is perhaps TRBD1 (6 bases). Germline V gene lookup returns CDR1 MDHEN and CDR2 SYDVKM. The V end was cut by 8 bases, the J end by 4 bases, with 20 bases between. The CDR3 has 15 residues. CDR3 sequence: CASARPGHQAYGYTF. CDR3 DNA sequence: TGTGCCAGCGCTCGACCGGGACACCAAGCCTATGGCTACACCTTC.

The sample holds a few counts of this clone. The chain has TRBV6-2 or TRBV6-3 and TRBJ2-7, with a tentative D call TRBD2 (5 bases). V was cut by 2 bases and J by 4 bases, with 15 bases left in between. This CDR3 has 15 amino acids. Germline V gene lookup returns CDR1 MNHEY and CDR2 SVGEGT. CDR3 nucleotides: TGTGCCAGCAGTTACAGAGGAGGACCGATTTACGAGCAGTACTTC. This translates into CASSYRGGPIYEQYF.

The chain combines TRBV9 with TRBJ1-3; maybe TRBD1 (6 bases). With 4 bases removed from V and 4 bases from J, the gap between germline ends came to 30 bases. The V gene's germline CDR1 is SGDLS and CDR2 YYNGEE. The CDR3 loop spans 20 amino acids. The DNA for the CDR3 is TGTGCCAGCAGCCCACAGTCCGAGGGAAAGAGGGGGGGCCAGGGAAACACCATATATTTT. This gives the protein CASSPQSEGKRGGQGNTIYF.

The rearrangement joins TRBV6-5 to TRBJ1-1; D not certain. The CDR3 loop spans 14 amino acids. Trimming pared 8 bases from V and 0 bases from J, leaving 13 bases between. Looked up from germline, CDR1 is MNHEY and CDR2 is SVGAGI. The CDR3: CASYGGNLNTEAFF. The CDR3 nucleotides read TGTGCCAGCTACGGAGGGAATTTGAACACTGAAGCTTTCTTT.

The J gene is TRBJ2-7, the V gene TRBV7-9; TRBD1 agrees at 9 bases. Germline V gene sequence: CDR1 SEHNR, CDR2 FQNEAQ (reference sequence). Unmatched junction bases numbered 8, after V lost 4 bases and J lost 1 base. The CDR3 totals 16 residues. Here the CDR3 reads CASSWQPDRGSYEQYF. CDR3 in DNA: TGTGCCAGCAGCTGGCAACCGGACAGGGGTTCCTACGAGCAGTACTTC. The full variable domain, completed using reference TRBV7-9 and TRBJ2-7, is DTGVSQNPRHKITKRGQNVTFRCDPISEHNRLYWYRQTLGQGPEFLTYFQNEAQLEKSRLLSDRFSAERPKGSFSTLEIQRTEQGDSAMYLCASSWQPDRGSYEQYFGPGTRLTVT.

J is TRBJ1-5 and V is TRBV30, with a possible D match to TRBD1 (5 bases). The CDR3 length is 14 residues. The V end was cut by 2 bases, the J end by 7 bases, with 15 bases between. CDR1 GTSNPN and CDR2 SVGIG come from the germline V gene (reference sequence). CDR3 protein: CAWSIQGFGQPQHF. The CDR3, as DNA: TGTGCCTGGAGTATCCAGGGATTCGGACAGCCCCAGCATTTT. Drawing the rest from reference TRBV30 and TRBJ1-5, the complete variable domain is SQTIHQWPATLVQPVGSPLSLECTVEGTSNPNLYWYRQAAGRGLQLLFYSVGIGQISSEVPQNLSASRPQDRQFILSSKKLLLSDSGFYLCAWSIQGFGQPQHFGDGTRLSIL.

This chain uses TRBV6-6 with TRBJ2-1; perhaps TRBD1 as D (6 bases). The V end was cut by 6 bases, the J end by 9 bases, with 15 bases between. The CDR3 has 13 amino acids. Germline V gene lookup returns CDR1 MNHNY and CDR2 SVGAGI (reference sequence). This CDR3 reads CASSPQGQAEQFF. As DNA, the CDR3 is TGTGCCAGCAGCCCGCAGGGACAAGCTGAGCAGTTCTTC.

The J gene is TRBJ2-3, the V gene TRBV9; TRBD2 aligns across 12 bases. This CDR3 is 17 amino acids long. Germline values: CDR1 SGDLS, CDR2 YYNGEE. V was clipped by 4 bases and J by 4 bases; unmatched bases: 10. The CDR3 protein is CASSFPASGGAADTQYF. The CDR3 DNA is TGTGCCAGCAGCTTCCCGGCTAGCGGGGGGGCAGCAGATACGCAGTATTTT.

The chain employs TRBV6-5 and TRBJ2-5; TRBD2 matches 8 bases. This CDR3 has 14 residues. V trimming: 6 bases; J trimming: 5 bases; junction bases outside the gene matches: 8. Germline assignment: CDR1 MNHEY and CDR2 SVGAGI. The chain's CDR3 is CASRERGTKETQYF. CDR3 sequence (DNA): TGTGCCAGCAGGGAGCGGGGGACGAAGGAGACCCAGTACTTC.

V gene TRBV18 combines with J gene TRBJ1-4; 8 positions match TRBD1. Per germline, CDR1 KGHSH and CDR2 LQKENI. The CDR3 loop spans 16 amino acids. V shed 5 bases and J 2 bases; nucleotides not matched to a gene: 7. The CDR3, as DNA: TGTGCCAGCTCAGCCGGACAGGGAAGTACTAATGAAAAACTGTTTTTT. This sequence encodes CASSAGQGSTNEKLFF.

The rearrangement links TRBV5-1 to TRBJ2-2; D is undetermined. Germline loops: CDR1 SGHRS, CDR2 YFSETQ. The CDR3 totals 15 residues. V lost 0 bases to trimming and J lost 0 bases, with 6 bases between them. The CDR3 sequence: CASSLDSSNTGELFF. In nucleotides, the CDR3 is TGCGCCAGCAGCTTGGACAGTTCGAACACCGGGGAGCTGTTTTTT.

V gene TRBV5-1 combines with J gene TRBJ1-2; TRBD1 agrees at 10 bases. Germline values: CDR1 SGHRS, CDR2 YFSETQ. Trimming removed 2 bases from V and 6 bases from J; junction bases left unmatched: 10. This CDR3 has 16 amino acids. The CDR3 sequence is CASSLLKPGTGDGYTF. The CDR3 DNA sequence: TGCGCCAGCAGCTTATTAAAACCCGGGACAGGGGATGGCTACACCTTC.

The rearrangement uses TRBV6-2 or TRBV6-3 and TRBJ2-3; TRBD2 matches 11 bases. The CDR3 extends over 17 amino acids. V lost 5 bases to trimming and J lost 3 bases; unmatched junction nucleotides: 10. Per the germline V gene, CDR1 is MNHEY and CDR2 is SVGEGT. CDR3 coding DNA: TGTGCCAGCAGTGCAACTAGCGGGGGATTTTATACAGATACGCAGTATTTT. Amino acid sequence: CASSATSGGFYTDTQYF.